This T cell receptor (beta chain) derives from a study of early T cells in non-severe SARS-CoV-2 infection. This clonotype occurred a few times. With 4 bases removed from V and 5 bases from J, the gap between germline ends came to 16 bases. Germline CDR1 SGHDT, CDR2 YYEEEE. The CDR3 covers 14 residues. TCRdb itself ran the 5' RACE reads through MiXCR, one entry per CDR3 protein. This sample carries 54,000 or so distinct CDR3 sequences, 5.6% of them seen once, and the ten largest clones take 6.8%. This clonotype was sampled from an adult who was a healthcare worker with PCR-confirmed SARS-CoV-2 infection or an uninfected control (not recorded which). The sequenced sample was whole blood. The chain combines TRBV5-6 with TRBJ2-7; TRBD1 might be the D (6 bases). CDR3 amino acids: CASSVGHRPNEQYF. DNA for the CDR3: TGTGCCAGCAGCGTGGGACACCGCCCCAACGAGCAGTACTTC.